These 22 T cell receptor beta chains were all obtained from the same sample, sequenced in a study of T cell responses to AZD1222 COVID-19 vaccine. The assay was immunoSEQ multiplex PCR, and TCRdb's table has in-frame clones only and misses some. This sample has 55,000 to 75,000 clones, with roughly 78% found just once. The sample in question was peripheral blood, obtained on day 0 of MenACWY control vaccination. All receptors derive from an adult in good health.

The J gene is TRBJ2-7, the V gene TRBV29-1, with 9 bases identical to TRBD1. With V trimmed by 1 base and J by 4 bases, 8 bases remained unmatched. Germline loops: CDR1 SQVTM, CDR2 ANQGSEA. This CDR3 is 15 amino acids long. The DNA of the CDR3 is TGCAGCGTTGAAGGGGGGGGGACAGGGATTTACGAGCAGTACTTC. This encodes CSVEGGGTGIYEQYF.

The V call is TRBV3-1 (or the pseudogene TRBV3-2), the J call TRBJ1-2, with D possibly matching TRBD1 (5 bases). The CDR3 has 17 residues. The V gene's germline CDR1 is LGHDT and CDR2 YNNKEL (reference sequence). V was shortened by 4 bases and J by 8 bases, with 26 bases between the two germline ends. The DNA for the CDR3 is TGTGCCAGCAGCCCGTCGTGGGGCGGAGACAATATATGGGGCTACACCTTC. This codes for CASSPSWGGDNIWGYTF.

V is TRBV19 and J is TRBJ1-1; TRBD1 matches 7 bases. Germline V gene lookup returns CDR1 LNHDA and CDR2 SQIVND (reference sequence). J was trimmed by 4 bases and V by 9 bases; bases with no gene match: 11. CDR3 size: 14 residues. CDR3 nucleotides: TGTGCCAGCCGACAGGGAAGTGGCGCCACTGAAGCTTTCTTT. Its translation is CASRQGSGATEAFF.

This chain joins TRBV28 and TRBJ1-2; TRBD1 aligns across 11 bases. Germline loops: CDR1 MDHEN, CDR2 SYDVKM. V trimming: 2 bases; J trimming: 6 bases; junction bases outside the gene matches: 8. The CDR3 consists of 16 residues. The CDR3 is CASSLEGQGGNNGYTF. In DNA, the CDR3 is TGTGCCAGCAGTTTAGAGGGACAGGGGGGGAATAATGGCTACACCTTC.

The V gene is TRBV30, the J gene TRBJ1-2, with TRBD1 identical over 11 bases. V lost 8 bases to trimming and J lost 2 bases; unmatched junction nucleotides: 1. This CDR3 has 12 residues. Germline assignment: CDR1 GTSNPN and CDR2 SVGIG (reference sequence). The CDR3 region has the DNA TGTGCCGGGGACAGGGGGAACTATGGCTACACCTTC. Encoded protein: CAGDRGNYGYTF.

This chain connects TRBV6-6 to TRBJ2-1; TRBD1 aligns across 9 bases. V lost 4 bases and J lost 15; bases outside the gene matches: 13. There are 14 residues in the CDR3. Germline V gene sequence: CDR1 MNHNY, CDR2 SVGAGI (reference sequence). CDR3 in DNA: TGTGCCAGCAGTTTCGAATGGACGGGACAGGGACTGTTCTTC. Its translation: CASSFEWTGQGLFF.

This clone is a singleton in its sample. V is TRBV6-5 and J is TRBJ2-5; D is ambiguous. This CDR3 has 13 residues. The V end lost 6 bases, the J end lost 1 base, and 9 bases lay between the germline ends. Germline CDR1 and CDR2: MNHEY and SVGAGI. Here the CDR3 reads CASRMTSQETQYF. The CDR3 nucleotides read TGTGCCAGCAGAATGACAAGCCAAGAGACCCAGTACTTC.

The V gene is TRBV6-6, the J gene TRBJ2-7, with D perhaps TRBD2 (5 bases). This CDR3 spans 15 amino acids. CDR1 is MNHNY, CDR2 SVGAGI, per germline (reference sequence). Trimming cost V 2 bases and J 5 bases, with 16 bases left between them. Written as DNA, the CDR3 is TGTGCCAGCAGTTACGCGGACTCCCTCGGCAACGAGCAGTACTTC. Its protein is CASSYADSLGNEQYF.

The sample holds one count of this clone. J is TRBJ2-5 and V is TRBV5-1; 7 nucleotides line up with TRBD1. CDR3 size: 13 residues. The ends lost 3 bases at V and 3 bases at J; junction bases unmatched: 2. Germline V lookup: CDR1 SGHRS, CDR2 YFSETQ. CDR3 in DNA: TGCGCCAGCAGCTGGGACAGTGAAGAGACCCAGTACTTC. Encoded protein: CASSWDSEETQYF.

This clone was seen only a few times. This chain joins TRBV6-1 and TRBJ1-6; 10 bases match TRBD1. This CDR3 is 14 amino acids long. The germline V gene has CDR1 MNHNS and CDR2 SASEGT. With 3 bases clipped from V and 9 bases from J, the junction kept 2 bases outside the gene matches. This CDR3 reads CASSDRQGASPLHF. The CDR3 DNA follows: TGTGCCAGCAGTGATAGACAGGGGGCTTCACCCCTCCACTTT.

The chain employs TRBV19 and TRBJ1-4; D unclear. This CDR3 has 14 amino acids. Germline-derived CDR1 and CDR2 are LNHDA and SQIVND (reference sequence). Trimming pared 4 bases from V and 2 bases from J, leaving 8 bases between. The CDR3 DNA sequence: TGTGCCAGTAGTAGGTGGCAGACTAATGAAAAACTGTTTTTT. As protein: CASSRWQTNEKLFF.

V and J are TRBV6-5 and TRBJ1-2; D gene unclear. Deletions cut 2 bases from V and 0 bases from J, with 13 bases between. This CDR3 region has 16 residues. The germline V gene has CDR1 MNHEY and CDR2 SVGAGI. The DNA of the CDR3 is TGTGCCAGCAGTTACCCACCGGGAGGTGCTAACTATGGCTACACCTTC. Protein: CASSYPPGGANYGYTF.

The rearrangement uses TRBV7-2 and TRBJ1-6, with D possibly matching TRBD1 (5 bases). Between the trimmed V and J ends, which lost 1 base and 6 bases, there was a span of 13 bases. Per germline, CDR1 SGHTA and CDR2 FQGNSA. This CDR3 has 16 amino acids. This chain's CDR3 is CASSLEGAGLNSPLHF. The CDR3 nucleotides are TGTGCCAGCAGCTTAGAGGGAGCAGGGCTTAATTCACCCCTCCACTTT. Full variable domain (rest looked up from reference TRBV7-2 and TRBJ1-6): GAGVSQSPSNKVTEKGKDVELRCDPISGHTALYWYRQSLGQGLEFLIYFQGNSAPDKSGLPSDRFSAERTGGSVSTLTIQRTQQEDSAVYLCASSLEGAGLNSPLHFGNGTRLTVT.

The chain has TRBV5-1 and TRBJ1-5, with D hard to call. Germline V gene sequence: CDR1 SGHRS, CDR2 YFSETQ. Deletions cut 0 bases from V and 1 base from J, with 8 bases between. The length of the CDR3 is 15 residues. The CDR3 DNA sequence: TGCGCCAGCAGCTTGGCTAGTTCAAGCAATCAGCCCCAGCATTTT. This sequence encodes CASSLASSSNQPQHF.

The chain links TRBV6-5 to TRBJ2-7; 9 bases are a match to TRBD1. The CDR3 consists of 14 residues. Per germline, CDR1 MNHEY and CDR2 SVGAGI. V trimming: 7 bases; J trimming: 4 bases; junction bases outside the gene matches: 8. DNA for the CDR3: TGTGCCAGCACGTGGGACAGGGCGATATACGAGCAGTACTTC. Its protein is CASTWDRAIYEQYF.

This clone was seen many times. This chain uses TRBV6-1 with TRBJ1-1, with TRBD1 matching 7 bases. The germline V gene encodes CDR1 MNHNS and CDR2 SASEGT. J lost 6 bases, V lost 1 base, and 8 bases had no gene match. There are 15 residues in the CDR3. CDR3 DNA sequence: TGTGCCAGCAGTGAAGGGATTCCGGGACAGTCTGAAGCTTTCTTT. Amino acid sequence: CASSEGIPGQSEAFF.

This chain connects TRBV19 to TRBJ1-5, with D tentatively TRBD1 (6 bases). The CDR3 has 16 amino acids. Germline V gives CDR1 LNHDA, CDR2 SQIVND (reference sequence). The ends were cut back, 0 bases at V and 5 bases at J, with 14 bases in the middle. The CDR3 coding sequence is TGTGCCAGTAGTATAGATTTAGGGGGGCGCGATCAGCCCCAGCATTTT. It yields the protein CASSIDLGGRDQPQHF.

The chain recombines TRBV6-5 with TRBJ2-7; possibly TRBD1 or TRBD2 for D (6 bases each). Germline V gene lookup returns CDR1 MNHEY and CDR2 SVGAGI. Trimming pared 0 bases from V and 4 bases from J, leaving 13 bases between. The CDR3 has 15 residues. The CDR3 here is CASSYSWGAAYEQYF. In DNA form, the CDR3 reads TGTGCCAGCAGTTACTCTTGGGGGGCAGCTTACGAGCAGTACTTC.

J is TRBJ2-1 and V is TRBV7-9; D gene ambiguous. CDR1 is SEHNR and CDR2 is FQNEAQ in the germline V gene (reference sequence). There are 18 residues in the CDR3. V dropped 1 base and J dropped 4 bases, with 20 bases sitting between them. CDR3 region: CASSLDGIRRPLYNEQFF. The CDR3 DNA reads as TGTGCCAGCAGCTTAGATGGTATAAGGCGGCCACTTTACAATGAGCAGTTCTTC.

The V and J genes are TRBV5-1 and TRBJ1-2; D is possibly TRBD1 (6 bases). The CDR3 contains 13 residues. The ends were cut back, 7 bases at V and 3 bases at J, with 13 bases in the middle. CDR1 is SGHRS and CDR2 is YFSETQ in the germline V gene. The CDR3 sequence is CASARAGDYGYTF. The CDR3 DNA follows: TGCGCCAGCGCCCGGGCAGGGGACTATGGCTACACCTTC.

This clone was found a few times. The chain joins TRBV6-5 to TRBJ2-5; no clear D gene. CDR3 size: 13 residues. From germline, CDR1 is MNHEY and CDR2 SVGAGI. V dropped 4 bases and J dropped 7 bases, with 13 bases sitting between them. The CDR3 region has the DNA TGTGCCAGCAGTTCCGGGCCCAGAGGGACCCAGTACTTC. It is translated as CASSSGPRGTQYF.

This rearrangement joins TRBV7-2 to TRBJ1-5, with a weak D call TRBD1 (6 bases). The CDR3 covers 15 residues. CDR1 is SGHTA, CDR2 FQGNSA, per germline. V was shortened by 5 bases and J by 5 bases, with 16 bases between the two germline ends. The CDR3 region is CASSLLGGADQPQHF. CDR3 DNA: TGTGCCAGCAGCCTTTTGGGGGGGGCCGATCAGCCCCAGCATTTT.